The rows below give T cell receptor beta chains drawn from one sample of a study of identical twins. MiXCR, applied by TCRdb to the 5' RACE reads, yields one record per CDR3 protein. Here the sample spans some 710,000 distinct CDR3 sequences, roughly 6% being singletons. The sample consisted of naive T cells sorted from blood. Receptors were obtained from a man aged 18 to 29 in good health. CDR3s include the opening cysteine and the closing phenylalanine or tryptophan. The D gene is left open where the match is weak. Expanded clones get a size class; other rows say once, few or many, or leave the size out.

J,size,V,D,DNA,CDR3
TRBJ2-3,-,TRBV5-1,-,TGCGCCAGCAGCTTGTTCGGGACCACAGATACGCAGTATTTT,CASSLFGTTDTQYF
TRBJ2-7,few,TRBV7-2,TRBD1,TGTGCCAGCAGCGACGACAGGGGTAGATACGAGCAGTACTTC,CASSDDRGRYEQYF
TRBJ2-1,-,TRBV10-3,-,TGTGCCATCAGCCCGGGACCATACAATGAGCAGTTCTTC,CAISPGPYNEQFF
TRBJ2-7,-,TRBV20-1,-,TGCAGTGCTAGAGATTTGGGGTTCGGACAGAGCTCCTACGAGCAGTACTTC,CSARDLGFGQSSYEQYF
TRBJ2-7,-,TRBV19,-,TGTGCCAGTAGTGTGGGACTCTTGGGTTACGAGCAGTACTTC,CASSVGLLGYEQYF
TRBJ2-2,many,TRBV14,-,TGTGCCAGCAGCCCCTTGGGCAGCATCAACACCGGGGAGCTGTTTTTT,CASSPLGSINTGELFF
TRBJ2-7,once,TRBV5-5,TRBD2,TGTGCCAGCAGCGTGACCGGGACTAGCGGGCTCTACGAGCAGTACTTC,CASSVTGTSGLYEQYF
TRBJ2-7,few,TRBV28,TRBD2,TGTGCCAGCAGCCCCACTACGGGAGGCTCCTACGAGCAGTACTTC,CASSPTTGGSYEQYF
TRBJ2-3,many,TRBV7-9,TRBD1,TGTGCCAGCAGCTCCCACCGACAGGGACGCACAGATACGCAGTATTTT,CASSSHRQGRTDTQYF
TRBJ2-7,-,TRBV7-3,TRBD2,TGTGCCAGCAGCTCGGGAGGGGGACCTTTTTACGAGCAGTACTTC,CASSSGGGPFYEQYF
TRBJ2-1,-,TRBV9,-,TGTGCCAGCAGCGTAGAACGGTGGGGGACCGATGAGCAGTTCTTC,CASSVERWGTDEQFF
TRBJ1-2,few,TRBV10-2,TRBD1,TGCGCCAGCTCGAAAGGGAGGGGGCGAGGATATGGCTACACCTTC,CASSKGRGRGYGYTF
TRBJ1-1,-,TRBV7-8,TRBD1,TGTGCCAGCAGCCCTCAACGTCGGGACAGGGAGAACACTGAAGCTTTCTTT,CASSPQRRDRENTEAFF
TRBJ2-1,-,TRBV5-6,TRBD2,TGTGCCAGCAGCCACCCCGCTAGCGGGAGGCGCGGGGCATCCTACAATGAGCAGTTCTTC,CASSHPASGRRGASYNEQFF
TRBJ2-1,few,TRBV27,-,TGTGCCAGCAGTTTACGATCGGGCAATGAGCAGTTCTTC,CASSLRSGNEQFF
TRBJ1-5,few,TRBV24-1,-,TGTGCCACCAGTGACCGGACAGATAGCAATCAGCCCCAGCATTTT,CATSDRTDSNQPQHF
TRBJ2-1,few,TRBV20-1,TRBD2,TGCAGTGCACTTAAGCTAGCGGGAGATAATGAGCAGTTCTTC,CSALKLAGDNEQFF
TRBJ2-3,-,TRBV5-5,-,TGTGCCAGCAGCCCACCGCGGACGGGAGAAACAGATACGCAGTATTTT,CASSPPRTGETDTQYF
TRBJ1-5,-,TRBV7-8,TRBD1,TGTGCCAGCAGCTTAGCGAGGACAGGGGGTCAGCCCCAGCATTTT,CASSLARTGGQPQHF
TRBJ2-7,few,TRBV20-1,-,TGCAGTGCACCATCTCCCGAGGGGGTTCCTAACTACGAGCAGTACTTC,CSAPSPEGVPNYEQYF
TRBJ1-5,many,TRBV20-1,-,TGCAGTGCTAAAGCGGTCTCTCAGAATCAGCCCCAGCATTTT,CSAKAVSQNQPQHF
TRBJ2-1,-,TRBV12-3/TRBV12-4,-,TGTGCCAGCAACGTCGACTCCACCGAGCAGTTCTTC,CASNVDSTEQFF
TRBJ2-1,-,TRBV6-1,-,TGTGCCGGCAGGTCGGCGGGTGAGCAGTTCTTC,CAGRSAGEQFF